This entry describes one T cell receptor beta chain. Its target is unknown. This sample stems from a study of T cells after posttransplantation cyclophosphamide. Study results and caveats: Recipient CMV seropositivity and CMV reactivation strongly tracked TRB clonality. Skin or GI-infiltrating T cells shared few TRB sequences with blood.

Busulfan-fludarabine conditioning, marrow transplant, and cyclophosphamide on days +3 and +4 were administered. Unmatched junction bases numbered 4, after V lost 6 bases and J lost 7 bases. The CDR3 is 13 amino acids. In germline, CDR1 is MNHEY, CDR2 SVGAGI. Here immunoSEQ multiplex PCR was the method, and the copy in TCRdb shows in-frame clones only, minus some. Of about 10,000 clones listed, 82% are singletons. The receptor was derived from a female patient in her forties or fifties who received an allogeneic stem cell transplant from a related donor, was CMV-positive, and had no GVHD. Some T cells may arise from the graft donor. The material was PBMCs, obtained roughly 250 weeks after a stem cell transplant with posttransplant cyclophosphamide. The chain has TRBV6-5 and TRBJ2-5; 11 positions match TRBD2. The CDR3 nucleotides are TGTGCCAGCAGGGAAACTAGCGGGGGGACCCAGTACTTC. The encoded protein is CASRETSGGTQYF.